One sample yielded the 28 T cell receptor beta chains listed below, sequenced in a study of T cell responses to AZD1222 COVID-19 vaccine. Repertoires were generated with immunoSEQ multiplex PCR, while TCRdb's copy carries only in-frame clones and drops some. The table lists about 93,000 clones, about nine tenths of them singletons. Here the sequenced sample was peripheral blood, taken on day 0 of MenACWY control vaccination. Every receptor here comes from an adult in good health.

DNA of the CDR3: TGTGCCAGCAGTTCCCCCGGGGGCCGGACAGATACGCAGTATTTT. This codes for CASSSPGGRTDTQYF. This chain links TRBV6-5 with TRBJ2-3; possibly TRBD1 or TRBD2 for D (6 bases each). The V gene lost 4 bases and the J gene lost 3 bases, with 14 bases spanning the gap. Germline loops: CDR1 MNHEY, CDR2 SVGAGI. This CDR3 comprises 15 residues.

The rearrangement links TRBV7-2 to TRBJ1-4, with 9 nucleotides matching TRBD1. Germline assignment: CDR1 SGHTA and CDR2 FQGNSA. The V segment lost 5 bases and the J segment 7 bases; nucleotides outside the gene matches: 5. The CDR3 runs 14 residues. CDR3 nucleotides: TGTGCCAGCAGCGGGACAGGGATCTTTGAAAAACTGTTTTTT. Amino acid sequence: CASSGTGIFEKLFF.

The chain is built from TRBV5-5 and TRBJ1-4; the D gene is possibly TRBD1 (5 bases). The CDR3 is made up of 14 amino acids. Germline assignment: CDR1 SGHKS and CDR2 YYEKEE (reference sequence). The ends were cut back, 3 bases at V and 8 bases at J, with 14 bases in the middle. Written as DNA, the CDR3 is TGTGCCAGCAGCTCCTCCCCAGGGTTGGAAAAACTGTTTTTT. Translated, it gives CASSSSPGLEKLFF.

V is TRBV27 and J is TRBJ2-1; D not certain. The germline gives CDR1 MNHEY, CDR2 SMNVEV (reference sequence). The CDR3 spans 13 residues. The V end was cut by 0 bases, the J end by 7 bases, with 7 bases between. In DNA form, the CDR3 reads TGTGCCAGCAGTTTATCCTACTATAATGAGCAGTTCTTC. Translated, it gives CASSLSYYNEQFF.

The rearrangement links TRBV7-2 to TRBJ1-4, with TRBD1 identical over 8 bases. This CDR3 region has 15 residues. Looked up from germline, CDR1 is SGHTA and CDR2 is FQGNSA. V was clipped by 5 bases and J by 7 bases; unmatched bases: 9. The CDR3 coding sequence is TGTGCCAGCAGCAGGACAGGGTCTTGGGGTGAAAAACTGTTTTTT. Translation: CASSRTGSWGEKLFF.

The V and J genes are TRBV5-4 and TRBJ1-3; TRBD1 matches 9 bases. V trimming: 2 bases; J trimming: 0 bases; junction bases outside the gene matches: 3. The germline V gene has CDR1 SGHNT and CDR2 YYREEE (reference sequence). The CDR3 spans 16 residues. The CDR3 region has the DNA TGTGCCAGCAGCTTTTGGGACAGGGCCTCTGGAAACACCATATATTTT. This codes for CASSFWDRASGNTIYF.

This clone was picked up a small number of times. CDR3 residues: CASSFRGYNSPYNSPLHF. CDR3 nucleotides: TGTGCCAGCAGTTTTCGCGGGTACAACAGTCCCTATAATTCACCCCTCCACTTT. The chain is built from TRBV27 and TRBJ1-6; D ambiguous. V gave up 3 bases and J gave up 2 bases, with 17 bases separating them. The CDR3 sequence is 18 residues long. Per germline, CDR1 MNHEY and CDR2 SMNVEV (reference sequence).

DNA of the CDR3: TGTGCCAGCAGTTCCGCGGGGGGGGCCGGGAATGAGCAGTTCTTC. This codes for CASSSAGGAGNEQFF. This rearrangement joins TRBV6-2 or TRBV6-3 to TRBJ2-1; 9 positions agree with TRBD2. In germline, CDR1 is MNHEY, CDR2 SVGEGT. After removal of 4 bases from V and 7 bases from J, the junction contained 8 bases not matched to a gene. The CDR3 has 15 amino acids.

The chain couples TRBV4-1 to TRBJ2-5, with TRBD2 matching 11 bases. The CDR3 sequence is 21 residues long. Germline lookup yields CDR1 MGHRA and CDR2 YSYEKL. J gave up 0 bases and V 4 bases, and 19 bases lay outside the gene matches. The chain's CDR3 is CASSRGIYIAGGIRYQETQYF. The CDR3 region has the DNA TGCGCCAGCAGCCGAGGGATATATATAGCGGGGGGGATCCGGTACCAAGAGACCCAGTACTTC.

The sample holds one count of this clone. The V gene is TRBV30, the J gene TRBJ2-3; unclear D gene. Trimming pared 2 bases from V and 6 bases from J, leaving 6 bases between. Germline lookup yields CDR1 GTSNPN and CDR2 SVGIG (reference sequence). The CDR3 spans 11 residues. This chain's CDR3 is CAWSYADTQYF. The CDR3, as DNA: TGTGCCTGGAGTTATGCGGATACGCAGTATTTT.

The J gene is TRBJ1-5, the V gene TRBV5-8; D is unclear. V was cut by 7 bases and J by 2 bases, with 16 bases left in between. This CDR3 comprises 15 residues. CDR1 SGHTS and CDR2 YDEGEE come from the germline V gene. Here the CDR3 DNA reads TGTGCCAGCGCAAAAGGAGGGCAAGGCAATCAGCCCCAGCATTTT. Its protein product is CASAKGGQGNQPQHF.

The chain has TRBV28 and TRBJ2-7; D is perhaps TRBD1 or TRBD2 (5 bases each). The CDR3 is 15 amino acids. V lost 2 bases and J lost 3, with 14 bases in between. Germline V CDR1 and CDR2: MDHEN, SYDVKM. The CDR3 DNA is TGTGCCAGCAGTTTAGAGGGGATGAGGGGCTACGAGCAGTACTTC. It yields the protein CASSLEGMRGYEQYF.

The rearrangement joins TRBV20-1 to TRBJ2-3, with D unresolved. The V gene lost 2 bases and the J gene lost 5 bases, with 5 bases spanning the gap. There are 11 residues in the CDR3. From germline, CDR1 is DFQATT and CDR2 SNEGSKA (reference sequence). CDR3 DNA sequence: TGCAGTGCTAGACTGGGAGATACGCAGTATTTT. It codes for CSARLGDTQYF.

This clone was seen more than once but under ten times. The chain joins TRBV19 to TRBJ2-1, with 8 bases fitting TRBD2. The trim removed 3 bases at V and 2 bases at J, leaving 6 bases unmatched. Germline CDR1 and CDR2: LNHDA and SQIVND (reference sequence). The CDR3 totals 16 residues. CDR3 bases: TGTGCCAGTAGTATCACGATTAGCGGGGCCTACAATGAGCAGTTCTTC. Translating gives CASSITISGAYNEQFF. The full variable domain, completed using reference TRBV19 and TRBJ2-1, is DGGITQSPKYLFRKEGQNVTLSCEQNLNHDAMYWYRQDPGQGLRLIYYSQIVNDFQKGDIAEGYSVSREKKESFPLTVTSAQKNPTAFYLCASSITISGAYNEQFFGPGTRLTVL.

V and J are TRBV18 and TRBJ2-1; D may be TRBD2 (6 bases). Germline CDR1 KGHSH, CDR2 LQKENI. Trimming took off 3 bases at V and 7 bases at J, with 10 bases between the two ends. The CDR3 has 13 residues. For the CDR3, the DNA is TGTGCCAGCTCACCGGGGGGTGCGAATGAGCAGTTCTTC. Translated, it gives CASSPGGANEQFF.

This clone has only one observation. The V and J genes are TRBV6-4 and TRBJ2-2; D possibly matches TRBD1 or TRBD2 (5 bases each). The CDR3 consists of 15 residues. Deletions cut 5 bases from V and 0 bases from J, with 10 bases between. Germline CDR1 is MRHNA and CDR2 is SNTAGT. CDR3 protein: CASSPMGPNTGELFF. The CDR3 DNA reads TGTGCCAGCAGTCCCATGGGACCGAACACCGGGGAGCTGTTTTTT.

The chain links TRBV24-1 to TRBJ2-3; no clear D gene. The CDR3 is made up of 15 amino acids. The germline CDR1 and CDR2 sequences are KGHDR and SFDVKD. V shed 3 bases and J shed 0 bases, with 9 bases lying between them. The CDR3 sequence is CATSDPGPSTDTQYF. CDR3 DNA: TGTGCCACCAGTGATCCGGGCCCCAGCACAGATACGCAGTATTTT.

This clone appeared once. This chain links TRBV12-3 or TRBV12-4 with TRBJ2-3; a weak D match, TRBD2 (6 bases). With 10 bases removed from V and 4 bases from J, the gap between germline ends came to 15 bases. The CDR3 has 13 residues. The CDR3 region is CATSGRGSDTQYF. The CDR3 region has the DNA TGTGCCACCTCCGGGAGAGGGTCAGATACGCAGTATTTT.

V gene TRBV4-3 combines with J gene TRBJ1-6; D gene unclear. With 0 bases removed from V and 7 bases from J, the gap between germline ends came to 4 bases. The CDR3 has 13 amino acids. The germline CDR1 and CDR2 sequences are LGHNA and YSLEER. The DNA for the CDR3 is TGCGCCAGCAGCCAAGATCGGAATTCACCCCTCCACTTT. It yields the protein CASSQDRNSPLHF.

The gene calls are TRBV20-1 and TRBJ2-7; 9 nucleotides match TRBD1. The CDR3 is made up of 15 amino acids. Losses at the gene ends were 3 bases for V and 5 bases for J; bases not matched to a gene: 11. The germline gives CDR1 DFQATT, CDR2 SNEGSKA (reference sequence). The DNA of the CDR3 is TGCAGTGCTAGTGTCGGGACAGGGTTAGGCGACGAGCAGTACTTC. Amino acid sequence: CSASVGTGLGDEQYF.

This chain links TRBV9 with TRBJ2-2; possibly TRBD1 for D (7 bases). Germline values: CDR1 SGDLS, CDR2 YYNGEE. The germline V and J ends were trimmed by 4 bases and 3 bases, with 16 bases remaining between them. This CDR3 has 16 residues. The CDR3 spells CASSYTTGDYTGELFF. Here the CDR3 DNA reads TGTGCCAGCAGCTATACTACAGGGGACTACACCGGGGAGCTGTTTTTT.

J is TRBJ1-6 and V is TRBV7-2, with a weak D call TRBD1 (5 bases). This CDR3 has 15 residues. Trimming took off 1 base at V and 4 bases at J, with 8 bases between the two ends. Per the germline V gene, CDR1 is SGHTA and CDR2 is FQGNSA. As DNA, the CDR3 is TGTGCCAGCAGCTTAGAAGACAGATATAATTCACCCCTCCACTTT. This translates into CASSLEDRYNSPLHF.

The V call is TRBV28, the J call TRBJ1-2; TRBD1 is a possible D gene (6 bases). This CDR3 contains 14 residues. Per the germline V gene, CDR1 is MDHEN and CDR2 is SYDVKM. Trimming pared 6 bases from V and 7 bases from J, leaving 18 bases between. The CDR3 region is CASRSPQRGFGYTF. The CDR3 bases are TGTGCCAGCAGATCCCCCCAGAGGGGGTTTGGCTACACCTTC.

The CDR3 coding sequence is TGTGCCAGCAGCCCAGGACAGGGTTCGGGCAACTACACCTTC. Its translation is CASSPGQGSGNYTF. The chain combines TRBV7-9 with TRBJ1-2, with 8 bases fitting TRBD1. The CDR3 is made up of 14 amino acids. Germline V CDR1 and CDR2: SEHNR, FQNEAQ (reference sequence). The V segment lost 5 bases and the J segment 10 bases; nucleotides outside the gene matches: 12.

The rearrangement uses TRBV11-2 and TRBJ2-1; maybe TRBD1 (6 bases). This CDR3 is 15 amino acids long. Germline V lookup: CDR1 SGHAT, CDR2 FQNNGV. Trimming removed 5 bases at V and 4 bases at J, with 15 bases between. CDR3 DNA: TGTGCCAGCAGCCTCAGAAGGGGGATATACAATGAGCAGTTCTTC. This codes for CASSLRRGIYNEQFF.

This chain links TRBV28 with TRBJ1-3; D may be TRBD1 (6 bases). Trimming removed 5 bases at V and 0 bases at J, with 11 bases between. CDR3 length equals 15 residues. In germline, CDR1 is MDHEN, CDR2 SYDVKM. CDR3 nucleotides: TGTGCCAGCAGTCCCGGACAGAGCTCTGGAAACACCATATATTTT. It is translated as CASSPGQSSGNTIYF.

The chain joins TRBV7-3 to TRBJ1-1; D is unresolved. The CDR3 consists of 13 residues. Germline values: CDR1 SGHTA, CDR2 FQGTGA. V shed 2 bases and J shed 5 bases, with 9 bases lying between them. In nucleotides, the CDR3 is TGTGCCAGCAGCTTATTCGGTGCTACTGAAGCTTTCTTT. Its translation: CASSLFGATEAFF.

The chain joins TRBV27 to TRBJ1-1; 7 nucleotides line up with TRBD1. Per germline, CDR1 MNHEY and CDR2 SMNVEV (reference sequence). V lost 5 bases to trimming and J lost 3 bases; unmatched junction nucleotides: 3. The CDR3 consists of 13 residues. CDR3: CASSDTGDTEAFF. CDR3 coding DNA: TGTGCCAGCAGTGATACAGGGGACACTGAAGCTTTCTTT.